This entry is about one TCR beta chain. This clonotype showed up just a few times. The antigen this receptor binds is unknown. No base quality information exists; no much larger clone differs at one position. The donors were some 36 Caucasian individuals from Russia, aged 6 to 90 years, who were systemically healthy. About 10 milliliters of peripheral blood were drawn from each donor into EDTA-treated Vacutainer tubes. Ficoll-Paque density-gradient centrifugation was used to isolate PBMCs, with at least 6 million per sample. Total RNA was extracted from PBMCs with Trizol reagent, with at least 6 micrograms obtained per sample. For every donor, flow cytometry on a PBMC aliquot measured the percentage of naive CD45RAhigh/CD27high T cells. V is reduced by 8 bases and J by 3 bases, leaving a spacing of 14 bases between them. CDR1 is given as MNHNY and CDR2 as SVGAGI, both from the germline V gene (reference sequence). Including the terminal cysteine and phenylalanine, the CDR3 comprises 13 residues. This entry keeps only the CDR3 DNA: 39 bases, framed from base 1.

The library was obtained by 5' RACE. The second PCR ran for roughly 7 to 11 cycles and used a J-beta primer mix along with a sample-barcoded 5' primer. Each TCR beta cDNA molecule received a unique molecular identifier from a template-switch 5' adaptor carrying 12 random nucleotides. Each sample yielded at least 2.5 million CDR3-containing paired-end reads. First-strand cDNA synthesis was performed from all RNA using the Mint cDNA synthesis kit, with priming by a TRBC-specific oligonucleotide. Following uracil-DNA glycosylase treatment, all cDNA underwent a first 18-cycle PCR with the universal primers M1SS and BC2_uni_R. On the authors' methods: For normalization, 1 million high-quality reads were randomly selected from each sample, with every read carrying a distinct molecular identifier. Reads with shared molecular identifiers were discarded instead of being binned into consensus sequences. MiTCR, with a Q25 quality threshold and the strictest error-elimination algorithm, was used for CDR3 identification, clonotype clustering and error correction. Lower-bound total TCR beta diversity was estimated with a nonparametric unseen species model using Euler transformation. TCRdb reanalyzed the raw reads on its own, using fastp at Q25 for trimming and MiXCR for clone calling, and kept in-frame beta chains. Entries are consolidated by CDR3 protein sequence, retaining the most common genes and DNA. These V and J calls derive from TCRdb rather than the authors' analysis. Across this sample there are some 1.8 million distinct CDR3 sequences, with approximately 40% seen only once. The ten most abundant clones make up around 23% of the sample.

The sample is drawn from a study of blood T cells in healthy people across ages (dated by TCRdb to the mid-2010s). Background for the entire study: In model experiments, template switching captured roughly one uniquely barcoded TCR beta cDNA molecule for every two T cells. Using deep sequencing normalized with unique cDNA molecular identifiers, the study measured how TCR beta repertoire diversity changes with age. The donors were split into four age groups: young (average around 15 years), middle-aged (around 40), aged (more than 60) and long-lived (under 90). To avoid experimental bias, donors of different ages were randomly spread across the sequencing lanes. Two additional independent replicas of 1 million unique cDNA reads from the same blood draw were analyzed for two donors (one aged 18 to 30 and one aged 80 or older). Overall results and qualifications from the work: Estimates of total diversity from one million sequenced T cells were regarded as lower bounds and underestimates. As age increased, observed TCR beta diversity per million T cells dropped in a roughly linear way, and a significant reduction was already evident by age 40. The long-lived group showed more naive CD4+ T cells, fewer expanded clones and increased TCR diversity than the aged group, suggesting age selection. Because donor CMV infection status was unknown, age-related changes in expanded clonotypes were potentially confounded. Conclusive comparison of naive and antigen-experienced compartments was prevented by the profiling of bulk unsorted PBMCs. Observed TCR beta diversity correlated strongly with the percentage of naive T cells measured by flow cytometry.

Sequenced material: blood. The receptor comes from a human donor in good health. Recombination joined TRBV6-6 with TRBJ2-7; the D gene cannot be resolved reliably. The base sequence is TGTGCCAGCGCTTTATACGTGAACTACGAGCAGTACTTC. This encodes CASALYVNYEQYF.